The rows below give T cell receptor beta chains drawn from one sample of a study of CD8 T cells in Susac syndrome. TCRdb passed the immunoSEQ multiplex PCR reads through MiXCR, listing each CDR3 protein once. The sample records around 300,000 distinct CDR3 sequences, approximately 85% being singletons. Sequencing was done on a sample of CD8+ T cells from PBMCs. The receptors come from a human donor with multiple sclerosis. CDR3s include the opening cysteine and the closing phenylalanine or tryptophan. D genes are given only for firm matches. The listing skips clone size in some rows; elsewhere it reads once, few, many or a size class.

v_call: TRBV28
d_call: TRBD1
clone_size: -
j_call: TRBJ1-5
cdr3_nt: TGTGCCAGCAACTCACAGGGGGATTTGGGGAGCAATCAGCCCCAGCATTTT
cdr3_aa: CASNSQGDLGSNQPQHF

v_call: TRBV6-2/TRBV6-3
d_call: -
clone_size: -
j_call: TRBJ1-1
cdr3_nt: TGTGCCAGCCACTACAGGGAGTCAACTGAAGCTTTCTTT
cdr3_aa: CASHYRESTEAFF

v_call: TRBV7-9
d_call: -
clone_size: -
j_call: TRBJ2-7
cdr3_nt: TGTGCCAGCAGCTCCATCCCTGGTGGGGTGAACCAATTCTACGAGCAGTACTTC
cdr3_aa: CASSSIPGGVNQFYEQYF

v_call: TRBV4-1
d_call: -
clone_size: -
j_call: TRBJ2-7
cdr3_nt: TGCGCCAGCAGCCGAAGAAGACCACCGTTCTACGAGCAGTACTTC
cdr3_aa: CASSRRRPPFYEQYF

v_call: TRBV5-5
d_call: -
clone_size: -
j_call: TRBJ2-6
cdr3_nt: TGTGCCAGCAGCGGTGGGGACTTAATAACTGGGGCCAACGTCCTGACTTTC
cdr3_aa: CASSGGDLITGANVLTF

v_call: TRBV7-9
d_call: TRBD2
clone_size: once
j_call: TRBJ2-1
cdr3_nt: TGTGCCAGCAGTCAAAAGCGCGGTCTAGCGGGAGTTCTTTACAATGAGCAGTTCTTC
cdr3_aa: CASSQKRGLAGVLYNEQFF

v_call: TRBV5-6
d_call: -
clone_size: -
j_call: TRBJ1-1
cdr3_nt: TGTGCCAGCAGCCCACAGGGATCTAGGATGACTGAAGCTTTCTTT
cdr3_aa: CASSPQGSRMTEAFF

v_call: TRBV9
d_call: -
clone_size: -
j_call: TRBJ2-1
cdr3_nt: TGTGCCAGCAGCGTCGGATACAATGAGCAGTTCTTC
cdr3_aa: CASSVGYNEQFF

v_call: TRBV28
d_call: -
clone_size: -
j_call: TRBJ1-2
cdr3_nt: TGTGCCGGCTCGCCTTCTACTAACTATGGCTACACCTTC
cdr3_aa: CAGSPSTNYGYTF

v_call: TRBV7-8
d_call: -
clone_size: -
j_call: TRBJ1-4
cdr3_nt: TGTGCCAGCAGCGCAAACCCTGGGGCAGGGGTGACGGAACTGTTTTTT
cdr3_aa: CASSANPGAGVTELFF

v_call: TRBV12-3/TRBV12-4
d_call: -
clone_size: -
j_call: TRBJ1-1
cdr3_nt: TGTGCCAGCAGTTTCGACAGTTTGAACACTGAAGCTTTCTTT
cdr3_aa: CASSFDSLNTEAFF

v_call: TRBV7-9
d_call: -
clone_size: -
j_call: TRBJ1-1
cdr3_nt: TGTGCCAGCAGCTCTCCCCTGCTCACTGAAGCTTTCTTT
cdr3_aa: CASSSPLLTEAFF

v_call: TRBV5-1
d_call: TRBD2
clone_size: -
j_call: TRBJ2-5
cdr3_nt: TGCGCCAGCAGCTTGGGTCCGGCGGGGGAACTGGAGACCCAGTACTTC
cdr3_aa: CASSLGPAGELETQYF

v_call: TRBV30
d_call: -
clone_size: -
j_call: TRBJ1-2
cdr3_nt: TGTGCCTGGAAGGGGCAGTCCTATGGCCACACCTTC
cdr3_aa: CAWKGQSYGHTF

v_call: TRBV10-1
d_call: -
clone_size: -
j_call: TRBJ2-1
cdr3_nt: TGCGCCAGCAGTGAAGGACTCTACAATGAGCAGTTCTTC
cdr3_aa: CASSEGLYNEQFF

v_call: TRBV10-3
d_call: -
clone_size: -
j_call: TRBJ2-7
cdr3_nt: TGTGCCATCAGTGACAGGGCGGGGGAGCAGTACTTC
cdr3_aa: CAISDRAGEQYF

v_call: TRBV29-1
d_call: TRBD1
clone_size: -
j_call: TRBJ2-7
cdr3_nt: TGCAGCGTCGGACAGGGAGCGGGTTACGAGCAGTACTTC
cdr3_aa: CSVGQGAGYEQYF

v_call: TRBV15
d_call: TRBD1
clone_size: -
j_call: TRBJ2-5
cdr3_nt: TGTGCCACCAGCAGAGAGGGACAGCAAGAGACCCAGTACTTC
cdr3_aa: CATSREGQQETQYF

v_call: TRBV6-4
d_call: -
clone_size: -
j_call: TRBJ1-6
cdr3_nt: TGTGCCAGCAGTGATAGGGGATGGGGATCACCCCTCCACTTT
cdr3_aa: CASSDRGWGSPLHF

v_call: TRBV12-3/TRBV12-4
d_call: -
clone_size: -
j_call: TRBJ2-5
cdr3_nt: TGTGCCAGCAGTCCCTGGGGTCTAGAGACCCAGTACTTC
cdr3_aa: CASSPWGLETQYF

v_call: TRBV28
d_call: -
clone_size: -
j_call: TRBJ2-3
cdr3_nt: TGTGCCTCCTCCCCCCGGGACGATACGCAGTATTTT
cdr3_aa: CASSPRDDTQYF

v_call: TRBV5-1
d_call: TRBD1
clone_size: few
j_call: TRBJ2-7
cdr3_nt: TGCGCCAGCAGGCTCTATGGACAGGGTGTGCACGAGCAGTACTTC
cdr3_aa: CASRLYGQGVHEQYF

v_call: TRBV13
d_call: -
clone_size: -
j_call: TRBJ2-7
cdr3_nt: TGTGCCAGCAGCTTAGAGTCCACCTACGAGCAGTACTTC
cdr3_aa: CASSLESTYEQYF

v_call: TRBV27
d_call: -
clone_size: -
j_call: TRBJ2-7
cdr3_nt: TGTGCCAGCAGTTTATGGGGGCGAGGGGCCTACGAGCAGTACTTC
cdr3_aa: CASSLWGRGAYEQYF

v_call: TRBV28
d_call: TRBD1
clone_size: -
j_call: TRBJ2-1
cdr3_nt: TGTGCCAGCAGTCCAACCGGACAGGGGGCTTTCTTCTCCTACAATGAGCAGTTCTTC
cdr3_aa: CASSPTGQGAFFSYNEQFF

v_call: TRBV18
d_call: -
clone_size: -
j_call: TRBJ1-2
cdr3_nt: TGTGCCAGCTCACGGGGGTTCGGGAGTAACTATGGCTACACCTTC
cdr3_aa: CASSRGFGSNYGYTF

v_call: TRBV4-3
d_call: -
clone_size: -
j_call: TRBJ2-1
cdr3_nt: TGCGCCAGCAGCCAGACTAAACTAGGCCCCTACAATGAGCAGTTCTTC
cdr3_aa: CASSQTKLGPYNEQFF

v_call: TRBV28
d_call: TRBD2
clone_size: -
j_call: TRBJ2-1
cdr3_nt: TGTGCCAGCAGTTTATTCGGTAGACTAGCGGGAGGGCACAATGAGCAGTTCTTC
cdr3_aa: CASSLFGRLAGGHNEQFF

v_call: TRBV19
d_call: -
clone_size: once
j_call: TRBJ1-2
cdr3_nt: TGTGCCAGTAGTATAGCCTCGACAGTCGGCGATGGCTACACCTTC
cdr3_aa: CASSIASTVGDGYTF

v_call: TRBV7-9
d_call: -
clone_size: -
j_call: TRBJ2-7
cdr3_nt: TGTGCCAGCAGCTTGGTCCAGGGCAGCCTCGAGCAGTACTTC
cdr3_aa: CASSLVQGSLEQYF

v_call: TRBV6-2/TRBV6-3
d_call: -
clone_size: -
j_call: TRBJ2-7
cdr3_nt: TGTGCCAGCAGTTACTCAATGAGATACGAGCAGTACTTC
cdr3_aa: CASSYSMRYEQYF

v_call: TRBV10-2
d_call: -
clone_size: -
j_call: TRBJ1-1
cdr3_nt: TGCGCCAGCTGGGAGAACACTGAAGCTTTCTTT
cdr3_aa: CASWENTEAFF

v_call: TRBV4-1
d_call: -
clone_size: -
j_call: TRBJ2-1
cdr3_nt: TGCGCCAGCAGCCAAAGGGGAGATGAGCAGTTCTTC
cdr3_aa: CASSQRGDEQFF

v_call: TRBV29-1
d_call: -
clone_size: -
j_call: TRBJ1-3
cdr3_nt: TGCAGCGTTGAAGAAGGGGCAGTATCTGGAAACACCATATATTTT
cdr3_aa: CSVEEGAVSGNTIYF

v_call: TRBV28
d_call: -
clone_size: -
j_call: TRBJ2-7
cdr3_nt: TGTGCCAGCAGTTTCCGGAGCACGACTTCCTCCTACGAGCAGTACTTC
cdr3_aa: CASSFRSTTSSYEQYF

v_call: TRBV28
d_call: -
clone_size: -
j_call: TRBJ1-5
cdr3_nt: TGTGCCAGCACCTTTGAGGGGGTCACCTCCAATCAGCCCCAGCATTTT
cdr3_aa: CASTFEGVTSNQPQHF

v_call: TRBV9
d_call: -
clone_size: -
j_call: TRBJ2-3
cdr3_nt: TGTGCCAGCACATATAGCGGAGCTAGCACAGATACGCAGTATTTT
cdr3_aa: CASTYSGASTDTQYF